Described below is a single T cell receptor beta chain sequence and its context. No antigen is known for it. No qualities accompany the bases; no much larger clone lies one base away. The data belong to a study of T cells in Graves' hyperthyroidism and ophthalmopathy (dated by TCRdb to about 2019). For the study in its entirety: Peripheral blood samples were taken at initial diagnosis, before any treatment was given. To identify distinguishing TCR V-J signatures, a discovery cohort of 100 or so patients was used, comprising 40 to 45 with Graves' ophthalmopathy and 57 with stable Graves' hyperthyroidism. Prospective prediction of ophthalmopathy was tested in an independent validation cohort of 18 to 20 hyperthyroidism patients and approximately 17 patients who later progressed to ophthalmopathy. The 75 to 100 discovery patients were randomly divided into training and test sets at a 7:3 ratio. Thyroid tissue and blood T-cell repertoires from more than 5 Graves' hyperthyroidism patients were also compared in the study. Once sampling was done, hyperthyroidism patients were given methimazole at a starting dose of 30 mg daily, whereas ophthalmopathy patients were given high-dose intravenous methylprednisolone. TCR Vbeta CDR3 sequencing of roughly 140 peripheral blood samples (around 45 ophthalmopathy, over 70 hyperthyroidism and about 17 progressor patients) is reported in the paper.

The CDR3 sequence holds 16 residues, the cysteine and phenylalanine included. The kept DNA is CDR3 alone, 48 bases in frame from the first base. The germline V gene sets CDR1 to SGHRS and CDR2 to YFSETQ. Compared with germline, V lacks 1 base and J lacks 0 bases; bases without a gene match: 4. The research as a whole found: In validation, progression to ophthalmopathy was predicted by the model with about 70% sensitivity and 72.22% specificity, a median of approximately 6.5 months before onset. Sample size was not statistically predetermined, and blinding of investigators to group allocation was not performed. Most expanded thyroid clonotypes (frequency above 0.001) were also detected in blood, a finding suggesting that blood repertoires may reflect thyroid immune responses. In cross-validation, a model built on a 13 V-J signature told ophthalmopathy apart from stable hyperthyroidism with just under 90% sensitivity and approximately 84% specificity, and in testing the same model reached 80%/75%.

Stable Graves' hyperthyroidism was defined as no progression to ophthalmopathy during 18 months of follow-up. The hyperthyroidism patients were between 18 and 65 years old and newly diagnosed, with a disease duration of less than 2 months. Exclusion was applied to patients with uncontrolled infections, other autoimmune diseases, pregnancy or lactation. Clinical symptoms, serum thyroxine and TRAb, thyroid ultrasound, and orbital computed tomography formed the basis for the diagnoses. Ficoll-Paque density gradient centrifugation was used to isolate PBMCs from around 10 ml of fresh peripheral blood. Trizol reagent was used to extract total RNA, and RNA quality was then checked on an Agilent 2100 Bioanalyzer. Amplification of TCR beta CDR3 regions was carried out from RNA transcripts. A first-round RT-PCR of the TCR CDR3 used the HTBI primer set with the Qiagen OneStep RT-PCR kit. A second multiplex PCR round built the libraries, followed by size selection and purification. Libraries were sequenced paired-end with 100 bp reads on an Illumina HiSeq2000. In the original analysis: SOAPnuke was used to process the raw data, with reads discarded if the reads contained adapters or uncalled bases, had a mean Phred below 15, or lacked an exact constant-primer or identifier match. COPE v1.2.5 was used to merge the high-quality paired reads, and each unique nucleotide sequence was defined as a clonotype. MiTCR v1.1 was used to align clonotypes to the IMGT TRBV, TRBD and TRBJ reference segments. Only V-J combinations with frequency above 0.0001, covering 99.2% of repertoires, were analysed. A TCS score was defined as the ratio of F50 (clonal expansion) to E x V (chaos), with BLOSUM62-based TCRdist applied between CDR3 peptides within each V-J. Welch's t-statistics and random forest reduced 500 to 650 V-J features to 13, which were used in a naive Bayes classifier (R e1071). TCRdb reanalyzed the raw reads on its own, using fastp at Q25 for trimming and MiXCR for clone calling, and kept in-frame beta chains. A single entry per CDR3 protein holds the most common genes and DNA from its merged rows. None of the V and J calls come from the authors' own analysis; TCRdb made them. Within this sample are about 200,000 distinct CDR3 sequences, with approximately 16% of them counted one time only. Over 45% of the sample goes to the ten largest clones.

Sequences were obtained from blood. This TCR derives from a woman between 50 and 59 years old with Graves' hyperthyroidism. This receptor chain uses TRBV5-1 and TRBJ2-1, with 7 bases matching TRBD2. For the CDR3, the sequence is CASSLLIAGSYNEQFF. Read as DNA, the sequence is TGCGCCAGCAGCTTGTTAATAGCGGGCTCCTACAATGAGCAGTTCTTC.